This T cell receptor beta chain was profiled in a study of cytomegalovirus exposure and HLA in healthy donors. Study-level results: Common viral pathogens were later found to be apparently linked to several of the most significant clusters.

V was pared by 0 bases and J by 7 bases, with 12 bases between. This CDR3 region has 14 residues. In germline, CDR1 is SGDLS, CDR2 YYNGEE. With regard to this clone: Antigen unknown.

PCR involved 60 Vbeta and 13 Jbeta primers. Only in-frame clones appear in the TCRdb table, and some are missing; sequencing was by immunoSEQ multiplex PCR. Seen here are 100,000 to 150,000 clones, around four fifths observed once, and the top ten hold roughly 8.2%. Material for sequencing was PBMCs. The sequence derives from a woman aged 45-59 years in good health and CMV-seropositive. The gene calls are TRBV9 and TRBJ2-3; TRBD2 is a possible D gene (6 bases). The CDR3 DNA follows: TGTGCCAGCAGCGTAGATTCCGCGGGATATACGCAGTATTTT. Its protein product is CASSVDSAGYTQYF.